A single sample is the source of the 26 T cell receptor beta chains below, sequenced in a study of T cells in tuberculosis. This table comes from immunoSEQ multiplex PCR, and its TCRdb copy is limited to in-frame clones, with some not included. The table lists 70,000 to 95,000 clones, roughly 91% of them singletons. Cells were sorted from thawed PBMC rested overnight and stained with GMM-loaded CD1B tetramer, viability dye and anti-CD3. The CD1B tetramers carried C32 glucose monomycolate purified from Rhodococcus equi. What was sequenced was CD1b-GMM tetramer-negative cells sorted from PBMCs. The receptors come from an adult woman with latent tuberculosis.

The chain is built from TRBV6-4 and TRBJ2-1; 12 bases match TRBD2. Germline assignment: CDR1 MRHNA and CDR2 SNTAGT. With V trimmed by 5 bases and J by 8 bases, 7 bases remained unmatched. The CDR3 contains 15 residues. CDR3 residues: CASSPTSGGRDEQFF. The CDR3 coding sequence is TGTGCCAGCAGTCCTACTAGCGGGGGGCGGGATGAGCAGTTCTTC.

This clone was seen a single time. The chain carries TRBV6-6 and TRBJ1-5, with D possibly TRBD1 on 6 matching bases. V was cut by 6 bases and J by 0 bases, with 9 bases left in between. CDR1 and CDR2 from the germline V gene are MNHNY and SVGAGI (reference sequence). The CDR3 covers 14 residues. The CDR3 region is CASRQGNSNQPQHF. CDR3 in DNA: TGTGCCAGCAGACAGGGAAATAGCAATCAGCCCCAGCATTTT.

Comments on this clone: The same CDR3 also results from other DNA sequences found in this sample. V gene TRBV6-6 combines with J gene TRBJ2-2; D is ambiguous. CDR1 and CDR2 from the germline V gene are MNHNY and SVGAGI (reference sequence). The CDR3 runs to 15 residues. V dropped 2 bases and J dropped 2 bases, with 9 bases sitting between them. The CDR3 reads CASSYGQTNTGELFF. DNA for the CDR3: TGTGCCAGCAGTTACGGTCAGACAAACACCGGGGAGCTGTTTTTT.

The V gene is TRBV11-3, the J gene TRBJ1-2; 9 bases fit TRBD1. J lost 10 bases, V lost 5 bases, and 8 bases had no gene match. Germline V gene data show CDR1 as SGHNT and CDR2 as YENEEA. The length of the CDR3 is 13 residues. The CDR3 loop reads CASSPTGGVSYTF. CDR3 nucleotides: TGTGCCAGCAGCCCAACAGGGGGCGTGTCCTACACCTTC.

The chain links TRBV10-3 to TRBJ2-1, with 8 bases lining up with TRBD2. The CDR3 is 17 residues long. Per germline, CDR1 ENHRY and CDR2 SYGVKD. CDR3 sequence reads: CGTQTRGAGSSYNEQFF. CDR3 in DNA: TGTGGAACCCAGACGCGGGGGGCGGGGAGCTCCTACAATGAGCAGTTCTTC.

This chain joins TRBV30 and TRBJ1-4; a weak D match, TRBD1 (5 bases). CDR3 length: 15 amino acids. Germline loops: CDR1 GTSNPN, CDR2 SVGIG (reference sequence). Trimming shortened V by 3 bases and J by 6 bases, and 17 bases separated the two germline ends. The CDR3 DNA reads TGTGCCTGGAGGCGCTTCTCAGGGCTTCATGAAAAACTGTTTTTT. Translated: CAWRRFSGLHEKLFF.

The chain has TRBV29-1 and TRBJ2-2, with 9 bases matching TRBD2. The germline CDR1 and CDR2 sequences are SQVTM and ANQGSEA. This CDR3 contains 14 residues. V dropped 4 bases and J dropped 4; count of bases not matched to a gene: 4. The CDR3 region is CSVGAAGGTGELFF. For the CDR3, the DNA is TGCAGCGTTGGGGCAGCGGGGGGCACCGGGGAGCTGTTTTTT.

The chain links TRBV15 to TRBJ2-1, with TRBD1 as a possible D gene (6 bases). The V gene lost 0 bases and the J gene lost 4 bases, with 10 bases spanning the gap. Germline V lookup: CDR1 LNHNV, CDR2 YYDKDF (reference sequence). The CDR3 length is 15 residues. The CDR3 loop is CATSREQGPYNEQFF. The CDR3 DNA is TGTGCCACCAGCAGAGAACAGGGACCTTACAATGAGCAGTTCTTC.

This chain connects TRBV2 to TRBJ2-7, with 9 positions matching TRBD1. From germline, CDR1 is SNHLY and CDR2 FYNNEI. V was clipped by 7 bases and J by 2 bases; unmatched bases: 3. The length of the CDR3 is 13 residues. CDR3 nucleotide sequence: TGTGCCAGCAAAAGGGACAGGGCCTACGAGCAGTACGTC. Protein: CASKRDRAYEQYV.

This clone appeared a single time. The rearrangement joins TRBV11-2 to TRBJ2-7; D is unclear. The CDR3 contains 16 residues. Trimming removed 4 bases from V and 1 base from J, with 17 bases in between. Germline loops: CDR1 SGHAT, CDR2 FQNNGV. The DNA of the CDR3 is TGTGCCAGCAGCTCCTATGCCCAGGCCCAGTCCTACGAGCAGTACGTC. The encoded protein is CASSSYAQAQSYEQYV.

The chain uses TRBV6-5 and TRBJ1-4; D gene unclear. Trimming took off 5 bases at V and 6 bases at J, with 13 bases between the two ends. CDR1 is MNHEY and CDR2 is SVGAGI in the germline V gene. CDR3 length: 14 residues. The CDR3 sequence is CASSPNGVYEKLFF. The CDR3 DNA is TGTGCCAGCAGTCCTAACGGGGTATATGAAAAACTGTTTTTT.

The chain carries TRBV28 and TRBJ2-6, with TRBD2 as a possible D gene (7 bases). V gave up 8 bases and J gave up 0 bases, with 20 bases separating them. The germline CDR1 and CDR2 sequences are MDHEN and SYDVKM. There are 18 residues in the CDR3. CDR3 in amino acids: CASFSRGRGGSGANVLTF. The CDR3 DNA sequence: TGTGCCAGCTTTTCCAGGGGAAGGGGGGGCTCTGGGGCCAACGTCCTGACTTTC.

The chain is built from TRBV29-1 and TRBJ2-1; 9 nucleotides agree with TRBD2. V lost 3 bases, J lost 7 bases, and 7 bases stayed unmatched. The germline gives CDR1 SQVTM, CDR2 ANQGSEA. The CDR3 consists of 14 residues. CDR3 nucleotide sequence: TGCAGCGTTGATAAGGCGGGGGGGACGAATGAGCAGTTCTTC. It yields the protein CSVDKAGGTNEQFF.

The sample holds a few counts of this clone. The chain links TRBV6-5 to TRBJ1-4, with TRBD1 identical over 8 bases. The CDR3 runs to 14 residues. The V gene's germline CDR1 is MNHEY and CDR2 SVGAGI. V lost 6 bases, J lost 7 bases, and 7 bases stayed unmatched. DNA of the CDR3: TGTGCCAGCAGCCAGACACAGGGGGGTGAAAAACTGTTTTTT. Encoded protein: CASSQTQGGEKLFF.

The CDR3, as DNA: TGTGCCAGCAGTTCCAGGGGACAGCAGTCCGAGCAGTACGTC. Translating gives CASSSRGQQSEQYV. The chain couples TRBV6-6 to TRBJ2-7, with 7 positions matching TRBD1. Germline V lookup: CDR1 MNHNY, CDR2 SVGAGI (reference sequence). J was trimmed by 6 bases and V by 4 bases; bases with no gene match: 9. The CDR3 contains 14 residues.

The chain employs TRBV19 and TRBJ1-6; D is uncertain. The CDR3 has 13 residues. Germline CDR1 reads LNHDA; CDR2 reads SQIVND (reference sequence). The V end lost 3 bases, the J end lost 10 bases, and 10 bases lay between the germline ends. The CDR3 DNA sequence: TGTGCCAGTAGTATTCGACTTCAGTCACCCCTCCACTTT. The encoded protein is CASSIRLQSPLHF.

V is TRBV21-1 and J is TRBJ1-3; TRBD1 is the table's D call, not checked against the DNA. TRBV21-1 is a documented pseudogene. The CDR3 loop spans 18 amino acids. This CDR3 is CASSKGMCRGQEGNTIYF. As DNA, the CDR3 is TGTGCCAGCAGCAAAGGGATGTGTAGGGGACAGGAAGGAAACACCATATATTTT.

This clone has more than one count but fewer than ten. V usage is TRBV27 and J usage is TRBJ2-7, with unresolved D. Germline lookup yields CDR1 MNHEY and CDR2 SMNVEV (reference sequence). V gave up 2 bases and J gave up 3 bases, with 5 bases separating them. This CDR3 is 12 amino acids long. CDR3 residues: CASSLTDYEQYV. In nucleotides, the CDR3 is TGTGCCAGCAGTTTAACAGACTACGAGCAGTACGTC.

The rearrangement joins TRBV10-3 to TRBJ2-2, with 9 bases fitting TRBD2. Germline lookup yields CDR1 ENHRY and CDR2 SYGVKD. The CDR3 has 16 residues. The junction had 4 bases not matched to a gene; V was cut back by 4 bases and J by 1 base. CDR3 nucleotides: TGTGCCATCAGTGGATCGACTAGCGGGAACACCGGGGAGCTGTTTTTT. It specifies CAISGSTSGNTGELFF.

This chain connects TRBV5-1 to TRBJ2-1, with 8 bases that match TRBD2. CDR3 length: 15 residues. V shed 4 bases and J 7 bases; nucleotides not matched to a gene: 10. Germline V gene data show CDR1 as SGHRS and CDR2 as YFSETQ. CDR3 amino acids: CASSPDGGAGNEQFF. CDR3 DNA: TGCGCCAGCAGCCCTGACGGGGGGGCCGGGAATGAGCAGTTCTTC.

The CDR3 reads CASSDIGRGDEQFF. CDR3 DNA: TGTGCCAGTAGTGATATCGGGCGGGGCGATGAGCAGTTCTTC. This sequence joins TRBV19 and TRBJ2-1; a possible D gene is TRBD2 (6 bases). With 5 bases removed from V and 8 bases from J, the gap between germline ends came to 16 bases. This CDR3 contains 14 residues. CDR1 is LNHDA and CDR2 is SQIVND in the germline V gene (reference sequence).

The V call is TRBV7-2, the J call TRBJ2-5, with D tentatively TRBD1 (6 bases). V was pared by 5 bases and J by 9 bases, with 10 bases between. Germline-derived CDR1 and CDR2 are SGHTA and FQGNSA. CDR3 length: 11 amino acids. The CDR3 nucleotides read TGTGCCAGCAGCAGAGGACAGCCCCAGTACTTC. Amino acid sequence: CASSRGQPQYF.

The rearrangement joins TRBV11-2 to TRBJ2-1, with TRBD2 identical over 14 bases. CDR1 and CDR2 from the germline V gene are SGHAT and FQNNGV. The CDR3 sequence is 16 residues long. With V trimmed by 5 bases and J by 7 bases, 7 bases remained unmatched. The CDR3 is CASSRLAGGPWNEQFF. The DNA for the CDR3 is TGTGCCAGCAGCCGACTAGCGGGGGGGCCTTGGAATGAGCAGTTCTTC.

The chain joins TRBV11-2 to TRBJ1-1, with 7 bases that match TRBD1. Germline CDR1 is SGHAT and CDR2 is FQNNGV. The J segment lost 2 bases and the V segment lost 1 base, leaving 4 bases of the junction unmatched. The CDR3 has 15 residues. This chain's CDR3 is CASSLVVGGNTEAFF. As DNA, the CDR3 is TGTGCCAGCAGCTTAGTGGTAGGGGGCAACACTGAAGCTTTCTTT.

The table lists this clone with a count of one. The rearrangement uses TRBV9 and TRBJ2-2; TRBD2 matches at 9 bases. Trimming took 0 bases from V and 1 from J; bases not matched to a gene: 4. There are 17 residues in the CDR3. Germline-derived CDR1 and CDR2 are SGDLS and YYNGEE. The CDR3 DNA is TGTGCCAGCAGCGTAGGCGGGGGGGCCGGGAACACCGGGGAGCTGTTTTTT. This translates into CASSVGGGAGNTGELFF.

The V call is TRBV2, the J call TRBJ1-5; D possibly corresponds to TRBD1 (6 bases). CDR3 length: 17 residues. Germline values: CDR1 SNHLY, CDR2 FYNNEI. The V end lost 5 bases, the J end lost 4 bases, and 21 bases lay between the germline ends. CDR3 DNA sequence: TGTGCCAGCAGTACCCCCGGGGGGCAGGGGCCAAATCAGCCCCAGCATTTT. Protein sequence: CASSTPGGQGPNQPQHF.